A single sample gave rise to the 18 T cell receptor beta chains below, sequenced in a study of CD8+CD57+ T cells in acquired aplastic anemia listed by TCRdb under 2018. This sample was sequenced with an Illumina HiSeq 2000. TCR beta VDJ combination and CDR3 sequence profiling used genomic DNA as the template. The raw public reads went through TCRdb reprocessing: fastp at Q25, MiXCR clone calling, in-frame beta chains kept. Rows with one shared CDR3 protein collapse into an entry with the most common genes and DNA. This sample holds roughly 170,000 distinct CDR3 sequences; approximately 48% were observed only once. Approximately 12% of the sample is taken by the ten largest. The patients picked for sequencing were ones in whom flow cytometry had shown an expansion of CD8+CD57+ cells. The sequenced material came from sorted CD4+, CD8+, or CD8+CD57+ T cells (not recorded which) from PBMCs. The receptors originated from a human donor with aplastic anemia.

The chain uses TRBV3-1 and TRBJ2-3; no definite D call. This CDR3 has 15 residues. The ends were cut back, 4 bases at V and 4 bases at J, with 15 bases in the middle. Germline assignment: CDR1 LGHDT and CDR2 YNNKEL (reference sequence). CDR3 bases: TGTGCCAGCAGCCTCACCCTTGTTCGGCCAGATACGCAGTATTTT. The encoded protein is CASSLTLVRPDTQYF.

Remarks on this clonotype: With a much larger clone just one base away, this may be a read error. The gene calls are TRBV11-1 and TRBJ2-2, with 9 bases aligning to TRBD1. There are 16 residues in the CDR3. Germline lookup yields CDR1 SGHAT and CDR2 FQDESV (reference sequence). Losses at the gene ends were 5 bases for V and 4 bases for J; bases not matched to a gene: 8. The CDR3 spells CASSPGTGRGTGELFF. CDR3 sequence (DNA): TGTGCCAGCAGCCCAGGGACAGGGAGGGGCACCGGGGAGCTGTTTTTT. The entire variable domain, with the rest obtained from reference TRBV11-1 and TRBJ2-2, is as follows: EAEVAQSPRYKITEKSQAVAFWCDPISGHATLYWYRQILGQGPELLVQFQDESVVDDSQLPKDRFSAERLKGVDSTLKIQPAELGDSAMYLCASSPGTGRGTGELFFGEGSRLTVL.

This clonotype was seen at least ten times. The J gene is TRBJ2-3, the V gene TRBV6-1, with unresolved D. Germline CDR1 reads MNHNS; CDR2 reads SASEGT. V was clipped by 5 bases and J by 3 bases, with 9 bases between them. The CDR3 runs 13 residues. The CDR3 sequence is CASSPPGTDTQYF. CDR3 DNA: TGTGCCAGCAGTCCCCCTGGGACAGATACGCAGTATTTT.

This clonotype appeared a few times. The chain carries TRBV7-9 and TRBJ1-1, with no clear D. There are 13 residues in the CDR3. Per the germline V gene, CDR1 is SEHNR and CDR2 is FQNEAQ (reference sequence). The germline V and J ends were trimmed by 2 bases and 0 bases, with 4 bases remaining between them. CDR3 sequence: CASSLSVNTEAFF. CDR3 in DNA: TGTGCCAGCAGCTTAAGCGTGAACACTGAAGCTTTCTTT.

The CDR3 reads CASSELAISTDTQYF. CDR3 bases: TGTGCCAGCAGTGAGCTAGCGATTAGCACAGATACGCAGTATTTT. The chain couples TRBV2 to TRBJ2-3, with a weak D call TRBD2 (6 bases). The CDR3 runs to 15 residues. The germline V and J ends were trimmed by 3 bases and 0 bases, with 10 bases remaining between them. CDR1 is SNHLY, CDR2 FYNNEI, per germline.

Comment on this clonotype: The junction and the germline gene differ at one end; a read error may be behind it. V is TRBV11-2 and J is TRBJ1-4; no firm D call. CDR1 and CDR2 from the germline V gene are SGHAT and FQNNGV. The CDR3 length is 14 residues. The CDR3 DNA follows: TGTGCCAGCAGCGAAGGAAGTGCTAATGAAAACCTGTTTTTT. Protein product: CASSEGSANENLFF.

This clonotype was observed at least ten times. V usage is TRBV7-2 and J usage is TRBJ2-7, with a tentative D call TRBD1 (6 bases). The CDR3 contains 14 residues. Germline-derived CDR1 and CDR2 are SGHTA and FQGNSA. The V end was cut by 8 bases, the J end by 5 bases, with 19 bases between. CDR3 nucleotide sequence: TGTGCCAGCCGTCACCCCAGGGGAAACGACGAGCAGTACTTC. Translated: CASRHPRGNDEQYF.

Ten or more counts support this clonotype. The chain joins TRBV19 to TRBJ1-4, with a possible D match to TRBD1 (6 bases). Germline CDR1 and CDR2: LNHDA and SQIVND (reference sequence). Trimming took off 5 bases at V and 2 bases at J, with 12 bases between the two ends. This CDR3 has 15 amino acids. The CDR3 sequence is CASSRQGTTNEKLFF. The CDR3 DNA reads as TGTGCCAGTAGTCGGCAGGGGACGACTAATGAAAAACTGTTTTTT.

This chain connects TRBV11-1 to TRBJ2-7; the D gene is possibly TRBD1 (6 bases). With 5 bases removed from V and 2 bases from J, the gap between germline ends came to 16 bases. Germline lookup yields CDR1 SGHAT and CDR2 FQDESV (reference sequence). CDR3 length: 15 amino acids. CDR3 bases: TGTGCCAGCAGCGCTCGGGACACGGGCCCCTACGAGCAGTACTTC. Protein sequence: CASSARDTGPYEQYF.

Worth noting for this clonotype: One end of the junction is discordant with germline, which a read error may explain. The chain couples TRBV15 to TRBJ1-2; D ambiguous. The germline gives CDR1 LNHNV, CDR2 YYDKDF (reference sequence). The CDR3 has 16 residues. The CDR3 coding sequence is TGTGCCACCGGCAGAGTCCTTCCGGGAGCTAACTATGGCTACACCTTC. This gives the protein CATGRVLPGANYGYTF.

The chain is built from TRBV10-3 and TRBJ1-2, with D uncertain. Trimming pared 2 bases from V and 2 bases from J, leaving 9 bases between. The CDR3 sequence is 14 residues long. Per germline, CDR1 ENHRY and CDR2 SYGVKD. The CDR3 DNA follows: TGTGCCATCAGTGAGCAAGGCAGGAACTATGGCTACACCTTC. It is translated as CAISEQGRNYGYTF.

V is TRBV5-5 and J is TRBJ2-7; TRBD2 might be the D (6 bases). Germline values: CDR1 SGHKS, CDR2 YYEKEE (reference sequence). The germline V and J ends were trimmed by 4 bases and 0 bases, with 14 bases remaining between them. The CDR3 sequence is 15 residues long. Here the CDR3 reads CASSRPGLASYEQYF. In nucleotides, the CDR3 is TGTGCCAGCAGCCGTCCGGGACTTGCCTCCTACGAGCAGTACTTC. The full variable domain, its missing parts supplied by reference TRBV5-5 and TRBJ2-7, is DAGVTQSPTHLIKTRGQQVTLRCSPISGHKSVSWYQQVLGQGPQFIFQYYEKEERGRGNFPDRFSARQFPNYSSELNVNALLLGDSALYLCASSRPGLASYEQYFGPGTRLTVT.

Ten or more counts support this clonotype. The CDR3 DNA is TGTGCCAGTACTCCATGGGTAGGGGGCCGAAAAACTGAAGCTTTCTTT. Encoded protein: CASTPWVGGRKTEAFF. The genes are TRBV19 and TRBJ1-1, with 7 bases fitting TRBD1. The J segment lost 5 bases and the V segment lost 7 bases, leaving 16 bases of the junction unmatched. This CDR3 is built from 16 residues. Germline V gene sequence: CDR1 LNHDA, CDR2 SQIVND (reference sequence).

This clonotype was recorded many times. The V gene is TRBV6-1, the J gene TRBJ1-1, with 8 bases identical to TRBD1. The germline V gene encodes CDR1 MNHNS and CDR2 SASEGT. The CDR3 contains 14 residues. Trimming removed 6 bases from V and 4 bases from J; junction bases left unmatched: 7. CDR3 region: CASSVGQGATEAFF. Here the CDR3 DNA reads TGTGCCAGCAGCGTCGGACAGGGTGCCACTGAAGCTTTCTTT.

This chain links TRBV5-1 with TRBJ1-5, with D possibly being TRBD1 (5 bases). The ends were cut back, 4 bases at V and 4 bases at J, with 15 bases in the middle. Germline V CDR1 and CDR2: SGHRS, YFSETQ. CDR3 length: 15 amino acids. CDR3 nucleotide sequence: TGCGCCAGCAGCCTAACCTCCGGGGGAAATCAGCCCCAGCATTTT. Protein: CASSLTSGGNQPQHF.

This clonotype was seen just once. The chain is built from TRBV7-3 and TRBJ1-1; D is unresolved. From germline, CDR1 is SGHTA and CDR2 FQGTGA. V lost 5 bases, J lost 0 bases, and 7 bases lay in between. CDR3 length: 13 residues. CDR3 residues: CASSETVNTEAFF. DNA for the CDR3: TGTGCCAGCAGCGAGACTGTGAACACTGAAGCTTTCTTT.

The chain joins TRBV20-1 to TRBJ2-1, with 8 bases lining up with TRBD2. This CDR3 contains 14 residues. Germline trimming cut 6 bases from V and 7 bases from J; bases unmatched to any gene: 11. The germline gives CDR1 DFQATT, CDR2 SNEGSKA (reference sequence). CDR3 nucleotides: TGCAGTGCCGTCATTGGGACTAGAGGGAATGAGCAGTTCTTC. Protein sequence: CSAVIGTRGNEQFF.

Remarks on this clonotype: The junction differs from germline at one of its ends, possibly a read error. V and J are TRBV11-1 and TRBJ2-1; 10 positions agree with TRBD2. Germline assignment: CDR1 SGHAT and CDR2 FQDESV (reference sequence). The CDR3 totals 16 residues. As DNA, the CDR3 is TGTGCCAGCAGATATCTAGCGGGGGCATCCTACGATGAGCAGTTCTTC. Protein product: CASRYLAGASYDEQFF.